This T cell receptor beta chain derives from a study of cytomegalovirus exposure and HLA in healthy donors. The study's findings and limits: A later analysis linked a missense variant in DCLRE1C to the trimming of TCR beta V and J genes. A later analysis reportedly identified an Asian-associated ancestry cluster as carrying fewer N-insertions than the approximately 620-donor mean. Using a false discovery rate of 0.05, a later analysis showed that some 16,000 TCR beta sequences were associated with HLA alleles.

PCR primers comprised 60 Vbeta and 13 Jbeta primers. Authors' methods: Some 11 million of the roughly 77 million unique TCR beta chains counted in a later analysis were shared. The assay was immunoSEQ multiplex PCR, and TCRdb's table has in-frame clones only and misses some. The V and J calls and the clone size are those of that table, but D and trimming were determined from the DNA. The data contain 100,000 or so clones, about 83% of them seen just once; the ten biggest clones take up about 5.9%. Comments on this clone: Antigen specificity is unknown. One end of the junction fails to match germline, which may point to a read error.

The receptor comes from a man aged 18 to 30 in good health and CMV-seronegative. The sample consisted of PBMCs.

The CDR3 DNA reads TGTGCTAGTGGACCCGGACTGTTTTTCCTCCGGGGGGCTTGGGTCTTC. It yields the protein CASGPGLFFLRGAWVF. The rearrangement links TRBV12-5 to TRBJ2-1, with D maybe TRBD2 (7 bases). The CDR3 is 16 residues long. Germline V gene data show CDR1 as LGHNT and CDR2 as FRNRAP.